One and the same sample provided the 24 T cell receptor beta chains below, sequenced in a study of OX40 agonist ivuxolimab in advanced cancers. Using immunoSEQ multiplex PCR, the repertoire was profiled, and TCRdb retains in-frame clones only, with some absent. The sample contains 90,000 to 100,000 clones, less than 90% of which appear only once. Material: CD4+ or CD8+ T cells sorted from blood, obtained in a trial of the OX40 agonist ivuxolimab. The receptor set was obtained from an adult with an advanced solid tumor such as melanoma, head and neck, liver or kidney cancer.

This clone appeared a few times. The CDR3 nucleotides read TGCGCCAGCAGCTACCTTACAGAAGGTGAGCAGTTCTTC. Translating gives CASSYLTEGEQFF. The gene calls are TRBV5-1 and TRBJ2-1, with D hard to call. V was pared by 3 bases and J by 9 bases, with 13 bases between. Germline-derived CDR1 and CDR2 are SGHRS and YFSETQ. This CDR3 is built from 13 residues.

This rearrangement joins TRBV14 to TRBJ2-3; D unresolved. The length of the CDR3 is 13 residues. V shed 0 bases and J shed 4 bases, with 5 bases lying between them. The germline V gene has CDR1 SGHDN and CDR2 FVKESK. CDR3 DNA: TGTGCCAGCAGCCAAGATTGGGCAGATACGCAGTATTTT. Its translation is CASSQDWADTQYF.

The chain carries TRBV10-3 and TRBJ1-4; TRBD1 matches at 7 bases. V was pared by 4 bases and J by 1 base, with 0 bases of the junction left unmatched. The CDR3 is 14 amino acids. Germline lookup yields CDR1 ENHRY and CDR2 SYGVKD. The CDR3 region is CAISAGGTNEKLFF. The CDR3 DNA follows: TGTGCCATCAGTGCAGGGGGAACTAATGAAAAACTGTTTTTT.

The chain has TRBV4-3 and TRBJ1-2; TRBD1 aligns across 7 bases. The CDR3 is 15 residues long. Germline trimming cut 0 bases from V and 3 bases from J; bases unmatched to any gene: 4. Germline V gene lookup returns CDR1 LGHNA and CDR2 YSLEER. CDR3 sequence: CASSQDLTGHYGYTF. The CDR3 DNA reads TGCGCCAGCAGCCAAGATTTGACAGGGCACTATGGCTACACCTTC.

The chain recombines TRBV14 with TRBJ2-1; tentative D call: TRBD2 (6 bases). The ends were cut back, 2 bases at V and 7 bases at J, with 15 bases in the middle. The CDR3 length is 15 residues. Germline V gene data show CDR1 as SGHDN and CDR2 as FVKESK. CDR3 coding DNA: TGTGCCAGCAGCCAACTCGGGGGTGCGGTAAATGAGCAGTTCTTC. Encoded protein: CASSQLGGAVNEQFF. The full variable domain, rest sourced from reference TRBV14 and TRBJ2-1, is EAGVTQFPSHSVIEKGQTVTLRCDPISGHDNLYWYRRVMGKEIKFLLHFVKESKQDESGMPNNRFLAERTGGTYSTLKVQPAELEDSGVYFCASSQLGGAVNEQFFGPGTRLTVL.

This clone was counted once. The chain couples TRBV5-4 to TRBJ2-7; 9 bases match TRBD1. Germline loops: CDR1 SGHNT, CDR2 YYREEE (reference sequence). Trimming took 4 bases from V and 5 from J; bases not matched to a gene: 4. This CDR3 comprises 13 residues. CDR3 in DNA: TGTGCCAGCAGCCCCGGGACAGGGAACGAGCAGTACTTC. It specifies CASSPGTGNEQYF.

The V gene is TRBV5-1, the J gene TRBJ2-1, with D perhaps TRBD1 or TRBD2 (5 bases each). V was shortened by 2 bases and J by 5 bases, with 11 bases between the two germline ends. CDR3 size: 14 residues. The germline V gene has CDR1 SGHRS and CDR2 YFSETQ. The CDR3 region is CASSLQATNNEQFF. The DNA for the CDR3 is TGCGCCAGCAGCTTACAGGCGACTAACAATGAGCAGTTCTTC.

The chain recombines TRBV18 with TRBJ2-3, with D possibly TRBD2 on 6 matching bases. Trimming took off 6 bases at V and 1 base at J, with 14 bases between the two ends. CDR3 length: 15 amino acids. CDR1 and CDR2 (germline): KGHSH, LQKENI. The CDR3 bases are TGTGCCAGCTCCCGTCCCGGGACTGGCACAGATACGCAGTATTTT. Residues: CASSRPGTGTDTQYF.

The chain joins TRBV2 to TRBJ1-2; possible D gene TRBD1, 5 bases. The V gene's germline CDR1 is SNHLY and CDR2 FYNNEI. The CDR3 spans 15 residues. V was cut by 4 bases and J by 3 bases, with 15 bases left in between. The CDR3 DNA follows: TGTGCCAGCAGTGCGCGGGGCAGGGCGGACTATGGCTACACCTTC. Translated: CASSARGRADYGYTF.

This chain uses TRBV7-6 with TRBJ2-2; TRBD1 agrees at 7 bases. CDR3 length: 16 residues. V lost 5 bases and J lost 4; bases outside the gene matches: 10. The germline V gene encodes CDR1 SGHVS and CDR2 FNYEAQ. This chain's CDR3 is CASSPGHTGATGELFF. CDR3 sequence (DNA): TGTGCCAGCAGCCCAGGACATACAGGGGCCACCGGGGAGCTGTTTTTT.

The rearrangement links TRBV6-6 to TRBJ1-2, with D possibly TRBD1 on 6 matching bases. Trimming stripped 11 bases from V and 8 bases from J, with 21 bases between. The germline CDR1 and CDR2 sequences are MNHNY and SVGAGI (reference sequence). The CDR3 extends over 13 amino acids. CDR3 nucleotides: TGTGCCGTTCACGGAGAGGCCGGGGGCGGCTACACCTTC. Its translation is CAVHGEAGGGYTF.

The CDR3 nucleotides are TGTGCCAGCAGTCCGCAGGAGGGGCGCATAGAGACCCAGTACTTC. This sequence encodes CASSPQEGRIETQYF. The V gene is TRBV28, the J gene TRBJ2-5; the D gene is possibly TRBD2 (6 bases). Trimming removed 5 bases at V and 4 bases at J, with 17 bases between. Germline V CDR1 and CDR2: MDHEN, SYDVKM. The CDR3 has 15 residues.

The chain links TRBV5-1 to TRBJ1-1; the D gene is possibly TRBD1 (5 bases). V gave up 4 bases and J gave up 1 base, with 11 bases separating them. Germline-derived CDR1 and CDR2 are SGHRS and YFSETQ. This CDR3 comprises 14 residues. CDR3 coding DNA: TGCGCCAGCAGCATCTCGCAGGGGAACACTGAAGCTTTCTTT. Protein sequence: CASSISQGNTEAFF. Looking up the rest from reference TRBV5-1 and TRBJ1-1 gives the full variable domain: KAGVTQTPRYLIKTRGQQVTLSCSPISGHRSVSWYQQTPGQGLQFLFEYFSETQRNKGNFPGRFSGRQFSNSRSEMNVSTLELGDSALYLCASSISQGNTEAFFGQGTRLTVV.

V usage is TRBV10-1 and J usage is TRBJ1-2; D might be TRBD1 (6 bases). Germline-derived CDR1 and CDR2 are WNHNN and SYGVQD (reference sequence). Trimming shortened V by 3 bases and J by 6 bases, and 11 bases separated the two germline ends. This CDR3 is 13 amino acids long. The CDR3 sequence: CASSEYQGNGYTF. The CDR3, as DNA: TGCGCCAGCAGTGAATACCAGGGGAATGGCTACACCTTC.

The gene calls are TRBV19 and TRBJ2-1, with D unresolved. V lost 5 bases, J lost 2 bases, and 10 bases lay in between. There are 14 residues in the CDR3. CDR1 is LNHDA and CDR2 is SQIVND in the germline V gene (reference sequence). CDR3 in DNA: TGTGCCAGTAGTGCCGTGGGTGCCTACAATGAGCAGTTCTTC. Translated, it gives CASSAVGAYNEQFF.

CDR3: CASSMTGALPYEQYF. In DNA, the CDR3 is TGTGCCAGTAGTATGACAGGGGCGCTTCCCTACGAGCAGTACTTC. The chain carries TRBV19 and TRBJ2-7; TRBD1 matches 8 bases. The V gene end was trimmed by 3 bases and the J gene end by 2 bases; junction bases not matched to a gene: 6. Germline loops: CDR1 LNHDA, CDR2 SQIVND (reference sequence). The CDR3 spans 15 residues.

This chain links TRBV28 with TRBJ1-2; 7 positions match TRBD1. The CDR3 runs to 14 residues. V gave up 5 bases and J gave up 4 bases; unmatched junction bases: 7. CDR1 MDHEN and CDR2 SYDVKM come from the germline V gene. The CDR3 here is CASSIQGEGYGYTF. The CDR3 DNA is TGTGCCAGCAGTATCCAGGGGGAGGGCTATGGCTACACCTTC.

The rearrangement uses TRBV5-4 and TRBJ1-1; tentatively, D is TRBD1 (6 bases). Looked up from germline, CDR1 is SGHNT and CDR2 is YYREEE (reference sequence). Trimming shortened V by 3 bases and J by 5 bases, and 20 bases separated the two germline ends. CDR3 length equals 16 residues. CDR3 sequence (DNA): TGTGCCAGCAGCTCGACCTCAGGGGCACGAGGAACTGAAGCTTTCTTT. Translating gives CASSSTSGARGTEAFF.

V is TRBV5-4 and J is TRBJ1-1; possibly TRBD1 for D (5 bases). V was cut by 5 bases and J by 4 bases, with 15 bases left in between. The length of the CDR3 is 14 residues. Germline V gene data show CDR1 as SGHNT and CDR2 as YYREEE (reference sequence). DNA for the CDR3: TGTGCCAGCAGACGCTTCGGGGCAGCCACTGAAGCTTTCTTT. It translates to CASRRFGAATEAFF.

The chain uses TRBV14 and TRBJ2-3; no reliable D call. Trimming removed 0 bases at V and 11 bases at J, with 9 bases between. Germline CDR1 SGHDN, CDR2 FVKESK. This CDR3 has 12 residues. DNA for the CDR3: TGTGCCAGCAGCCAAGATTCAGTTAGGCAGTATTTT. Protein product: CASSQDSVRQYF.

This clone was counted a single time. This chain joins TRBV4-1 and TRBJ2-5; D is perhaps TRBD2 (6 bases). CDR3 size: 16 residues. Germline V gene data show CDR1 as MGHRA and CDR2 as YSYEKL. Deletions cut 2 bases from V and 4 bases from J, with 17 bases between. CDR3 amino acids: CASSQTGETRVETQYF. The CDR3 nucleotides are TGCGCCAGCAGCCAAACTGGGGAGACTAGGGTAGAGACCCAGTACTTC.

The chain links TRBV7-9 to TRBJ2-2; a weak D match, TRBD2 (5 bases). The CDR3 extends over 14 amino acids. The germline V and J ends were trimmed by 1 base and 5 bases, with 8 bases remaining between them. Germline CDR1 and CDR2: SEHNR and FQNEAQ (reference sequence). The CDR3 DNA reads as TGTGCCAGCAGCTTAGGTTGGGAGACCGGGGAGCTGTTTTTT. Translation: CASSLGWETGELFF.

The V and J genes are TRBV9 and TRBJ2-2, with 7 bases matching TRBD2. Per the germline V gene, CDR1 is SGDLS and CDR2 is YYNGEE. The CDR3 sequence is 16 residues long. The V segment lost 0 bases and the J segment 4 bases; nucleotides outside the gene matches: 6. This CDR3 reads CASSVGSSGATGELFF. The CDR3 coding sequence is TGTGCCAGCAGCGTAGGGTCCAGCGGGGCCACCGGGGAGCTGTTTTTT.

With regard to this clone: The same CDR3 arises from other DNA sequences in this sample as well. J is TRBJ2-5 and V is TRBV30; D is undetermined. V gave up 0 bases and J gave up 5 bases, with 4 bases separating them. Germline CDR1 and CDR2: GTSNPN and SVGIG (reference sequence). This CDR3 contains 11 residues. CDR3 DNA: TGTGCCTGGAGTGTTGTCGAGACCCAGTACTTC. This encodes CAWSVVETQYF.